This TCR beta chain derives from a study of early T cells in non-severe SARS-CoV-2 infection. Individual cDNA molecules received unique molecular identifiers during library preparation. One entry per CDR3 protein results from TCRdb running MiXCR on the 5' RACE reads. The table shows about 39,000 distinct CDR3 sequences, with less than 6% occurring only once. This clonotype was detected ten times or more. Its target is not known. Study-level results: The VDJdb matching leaned toward anti-spike CD8 responses and overlooked private and CD4 specificities.

The V end lost 1 base, the J end lost 4 bases, and 9 bases lay between the germline ends. This CDR3 has 14 residues. Germline CDR1 and CDR2: SGHKS and YYEKEE (reference sequence). The source of this sequence is an adult who was a healthcare worker with PCR-confirmed SARS-CoV-2 infection or an uninfected control (not recorded which). V and J are TRBV5-5 and TRBJ2-1, with D perhaps TRBD1 (5 bases). Sequencing used whole blood, obtained at baseline. The CDR3 region has the DNA TGTGCCAGCAGCTTGCCCGCAGGGTACAATGAGCAGTTCTTC. Protein sequence: CASSLPAGYNEQFF.